This passage covers 25 T cell receptor beta chains from one sample sequenced in a study of CD8 T cells in ankylosing spondylitis. Study-level points and caveats: Ankylosing spondylitis blood appeared to carry a characteristic TCR beta motif of several highly homologous variants.

For these TCRs, the target antigens are not known. One entry per CDR3 protein results from TCRdb running MiXCR on the 5' RACE reads. Altogether over 200,000 distinct CDR3 sequences are present, around 17% being singletons, with the ten largest covering about 44%. Sequenced material: blood, either unsorted or a sorted T cell fraction (not recorded which). These receptor sequences come from a male donor with ankylosing spondylitis.

This clonotype has only a few counts. The CDR3 DNA reads TGTGCCAGTAGTGCCAGCACAGGGGGCATCGGAGAAAAACTGTTTTTT. Translating gives CASSASTGGIGEKLFF. The genes are TRBV19 and TRBJ1-4, with TRBD1 identical over 9 bases. V shed 5 bases and J 8 bases; nucleotides not matched to a gene: 12. Germline loops: CDR1 LNHDA, CDR2 SQIVND (reference sequence). CDR3 length equals 16 residues.

This clonotype was recorded at least ten times. J is TRBJ2-3 and V is TRBV28; 11 bases are a match to TRBD2. Trimming removed 6 bases from V and 6 bases from J; junction bases left unmatched: 17. Germline lookup yields CDR1 MDHEN and CDR2 SYDVKM. The CDR3 runs to 18 residues. CDR3 sequence reads: CASSIGAATSGRKDTQYF. In DNA, the CDR3 is TGTGCCAGCAGCATAGGGGCCGCTACTAGCGGGAGAAAGGATACGCAGTATTTT.

This clonotype came up a few times. The chain has TRBV6-1 and TRBJ2-6; D is unresolved. The CDR3 covers 15 residues. V was cut by 5 bases and J by 0 bases, with 8 bases left in between. Germline CDR1 reads MNHNS; CDR2 reads SASEGT. The CDR3 here is CASSTTVSGANVLTF. DNA of the CDR3: TGTGCCAGCAGTACCACAGTCTCTGGGGCCAACGTCCTGACTTTC.

This CDR3 is CASSLARGGTGENINIQYF. As DNA, the CDR3 is TGTGCCAGCAGCTTAGCGCGCGGGGGGACAGGGGAAAACATAAACATTCAGTACTTC. This chain uses TRBV7-2 with TRBJ2-4; 10 nucleotides align to TRBD1. J gave up 6 bases and V 0 bases, and 14 bases lay outside the gene matches. The CDR3 spans 19 residues. CDR1 is SGHTA and CDR2 is FQGNSA in the germline V gene.

The chain joins TRBV29-1 to TRBJ1-2; D unresolved. Germline loops: CDR1 SQVTM, CDR2 ANQGSEA. The V end lost 4 bases, the J end lost 4 bases, and 7 bases lay between the germline ends. The CDR3 length is 11 residues. CDR3 sequence reads: CSVVWLYGYTF. As DNA, the CDR3 is TGCAGCGTTGTGTGGCTCTATGGCTACACCTTC.

This chain uses TRBV19 with TRBJ2-3; D is ambiguous. Trimming left V 0 bases short and J 4 bases short, with 17 bases between. The CDR3 sequence is 17 residues long. Germline V gene sequence: CDR1 LNHDA, CDR2 SQIVND (reference sequence). The CDR3, as DNA: TGTGCCAGTAGTATAGATCCGGCAGACCATGGGGCAGATACGCAGTATTTT. It specifies CASSIDPADHGADTQYF.

This clonotype has at least ten counts. The chain employs TRBV7-9 and TRBJ1-1, with D possibly matching TRBD1 (6 bases). This CDR3 comprises 14 residues. The germline V gene encodes CDR1 SEHNR and CDR2 FQNEAQ (reference sequence). Trimming removed 1 base at V and 4 bases at J, with 10 bases between. The chain's CDR3 is CASSLVGGGTEAFF. The CDR3 nucleotides are TGTGCCAGCAGCTTAGTAGGGGGTGGCACTGAAGCTTTCTTT.

The chain links TRBV29-1 to TRBJ1-1, with no clear D. Trimming stripped 7 bases from V and 3 bases from J, with 6 bases between. The CDR3 length is 10 residues. Germline loops: CDR1 SQVTM, CDR2 ANQGSEA. The CDR3 sequence: CSALDTEAFF. The DNA for the CDR3 is TGCAGCGCCCTAGACACTGAAGCTTTCTTT.

This clonotype was counted many times. This rearrangement joins TRBV12-3 or TRBV12-4 to TRBJ1-2; D might be TRBD1 (5 bases). The ends were cut back, 6 bases at V and 6 bases at J, with 14 bases in the middle. This CDR3 region has 13 residues. CDR3: CASRTGGSHGYTF. CDR3 bases: TGTGCCAGCAGGACGGGGGGATCGCATGGCTACACCTTC.

The rearrangement uses TRBV7-9 and TRBJ2-5; D ambiguous. The CDR3 is 15 amino acids. V dropped 2 bases and J dropped 5 bases, with 15 bases sitting between them. Germline V gene lookup returns CDR1 SEHNR and CDR2 FQNEAQ (reference sequence). CDR3 sequence: CASSLQDWLGETQYF. CDR3 bases: TGTGCCAGCAGCTTACAGGATTGGCTGGGGGAGACCCAGTACTTC.

As to this clonotype: Since no conserved phenylalanine or tryptophan closes the CDR3, a read error is the likely cause. The chain recombines TRBV29-1 with TRBJ2-7; tentatively, D is TRBD2 (6 bases). This CDR3 has 14 amino acids. The germline CDR1 and CDR2 sequences are SQVTM and ANQGSEA. Trimming took off 6 bases at V and 0 bases at J, with 15 bases between the two ends. The CDR3 reads CSVLGGKDSYEQYL. In DNA form, the CDR3 reads TGCAGCGTCCTAGGAGGGAAGGACTCCTACGAGCAGTACTTG.

This clonotype was recorded at least ten times. This chain uses TRBV29-1 with TRBJ1-1, with 9 positions matching TRBD1. The V segment lost 2 bases and the J segment 0 bases; nucleotides outside the gene matches: 10. CDR3 length: 17 amino acids. The germline gives CDR1 SQVTM, CDR2 ANQGSEA. As DNA, the CDR3 is TGCAGCGTTGAATGGGAGCTGGGGACAGGGCTGAACACTGAAGCTTTCTTT. This codes for CSVEWELGTGLNTEAFF.

This chain uses TRBV28 with TRBJ1-1, with no clear D. Trimming took 10 bases from V and 7 from J, leaving 10 bases between them. Germline values: CDR1 MDHEN, CDR2 SYDVKM. This CDR3 is built from 10 residues. For the CDR3, the DNA is TGTGCCACCCGGGATAATGAAGCTTTCTTT. Protein: CATRDNEAFF.

The table lists this clonotype with a few counts. The gene calls are TRBV12-3 or TRBV12-4 and TRBJ2-5, with a weak D call TRBD2 (5 bases). The CDR3 runs 14 residues. V lost 3 bases and J 3 bases, leaving 11 bases between the germline ends. In nucleotides, the CDR3 is TGTGCCAGCAGTTTTAGTCCCGGGGAAGAGACCCAGTACTTC. It yields the protein CASSFSPGEETQYF.

This clonotype was seen only a few times. The chain carries TRBV27 and TRBJ1-1; no firm D call. Trimming shortened V by 4 bases and J by 1 base, and 7 bases separated the two germline ends. CDR1 is MNHEY, CDR2 SMNVEV, per germline (reference sequence). This CDR3 has 13 residues. In nucleotides, the CDR3 is TGTGCCAGCAGTTGGGCGGGGAACACTGAAGCTTTCTTT. Translated: CASSWAGNTEAFF.

The genes are TRBV27 and TRBJ2-7; no definite D call. This CDR3 has 14 amino acids. V dropped 2 bases and J dropped 3 bases, with 11 bases sitting between them. Germline-derived CDR1 and CDR2 are MNHEY and SMNVEV (reference sequence). CDR3 in DNA: TGTGCCAGCAGTTTAATTGGCCCCAGCTACGAGCAGTACTTC. It is translated as CASSLIGPSYEQYF.

V gene TRBV11-3 combines with J gene TRBJ2-1; D is unresolved. The CDR3 is 16 residues long. V was pared by 1 base and J by 5 bases, with 15 bases between. Germline-derived CDR1 and CDR2 are SGHNT and YENEEA. This CDR3 is CASSLGWQEMDNEQFF. Written as DNA, the CDR3 is TGTGCCAGCAGCTTAGGTTGGCAGGAAATGGACAATGAGCAGTTCTTC.

This clonotype was detected only a few times. The V call is TRBV7-9, the J call TRBJ2-2, with 12 bases identical to TRBD2. The germline gives CDR1 SEHNR, CDR2 FQNEAQ (reference sequence). CDR3 size: 15 residues. V lost 2 bases to trimming and J lost 9 bases; unmatched junction nucleotides: 4. CDR3 sequence reads: CASSLLAGGPWELFF. CDR3 in DNA: TGTGCCAGCAGCTTACTAGCGGGAGGGCCGTGGGAGCTGTTTTTT.

This clonotype came up a few times. The chain employs TRBV29-1 and TRBJ2-7; D may be TRBD2 (6 bases). Germline V gene data show CDR1 as SQVTM and CDR2 as ANQGSEA. CDR3 size: 20 residues. The V end was cut by 4 bases, the J end by 0 bases, with 31 bases between. CDR3 bases: TGCAGCGTTGTCGGAGGGCGGCAGGGACTCCCCGGGAGCCTCTCCTACGAGCAGTACTTC. Translating gives CSVVGGRQGLPGSLSYEQYF.

CDR3 amino acids: CASSGGNEQYF. As DNA, the CDR3 is TGTGCCAGCAGTGGGGGGAACGAGCAGTACTTC. This chain joins TRBV21-1 and TRBJ2-7; TRBD1 was called by the table and not checked on the DNA. TRBV21-1 is a known pseudogene. There are 11 residues in the CDR3.

The chain employs TRBV4-2 and TRBJ1-2; unclear D gene. The germline gives CDR1 LGHNA, CDR2 YNFKEQ. This CDR3 is built from 13 residues. The V gene lost 1 base and the J gene lost 0 bases, with 3 bases spanning the gap. CDR3 amino acids: CASSQAPNYGYTF. DNA of the CDR3: TGTGCCAGCAGCCAAGCCCCTAACTATGGCTACACCTTC.

The chain joins TRBV10-3 to TRBJ2-3; TRBD2 matches 10 bases. The CDR3 runs to 15 residues. J lost 3 bases, V lost 3 bases, and 3 bases had no gene match. In germline, CDR1 is ENHRY, CDR2 SYGVKD. In nucleotides, the CDR3 is TGTGCCATCAGTGACAGCGGGGGGGGGACAGATACGCAGTATTTT. Protein sequence: CAISDSGGGTDTQYF.

The rearrangement uses TRBV11-2 and TRBJ2-1, with TRBD2 matching 9 bases. The germline V gene has CDR1 SGHAT and CDR2 FQNNGV. The length of the CDR3 is 19 residues. V trimming: 1 base; J trimming: 0 bases; junction bases outside the gene matches: 10. CDR3 region: CASSLGVGLAGSSYNEQFF. The DNA for the CDR3 is TGTGCCAGCAGCTTAGGGGTAGGCCTAGCGGGGAGCTCCTACAATGAGCAGTTCTTC.

This clonotype was counted at least ten times. The chain recombines TRBV15 with TRBJ2-2, with D possibly matching TRBD1 (5 bases). CDR1 LNHNV and CDR2 YYDKDF come from the germline V gene (reference sequence). Deletions cut 5 bases from V and 6 bases from J, with 7 bases between. The CDR3 length is 12 residues. CDR3 coding DNA: TGTGCCACCAGCTTAGGGGCCGGGGAGCTGTTTTTT. Translation: CATSLGAGELFF.

This clonotype was seen a handful of times. The chain recombines TRBV20-1 with TRBJ2-7; D is possibly TRBD1 (6 bases). Germline V lookup: CDR1 DFQATT, CDR2 SNEGSKA (reference sequence). The CDR3 extends over 13 amino acids. V shed 5 bases and J shed 2 bases, with 13 bases lying between them. CDR3 region: CSAFTGRAYEQYF. The CDR3 DNA reads TGCAGTGCTTTTACAGGGCGTGCCTACGAGCAGTACTTC.